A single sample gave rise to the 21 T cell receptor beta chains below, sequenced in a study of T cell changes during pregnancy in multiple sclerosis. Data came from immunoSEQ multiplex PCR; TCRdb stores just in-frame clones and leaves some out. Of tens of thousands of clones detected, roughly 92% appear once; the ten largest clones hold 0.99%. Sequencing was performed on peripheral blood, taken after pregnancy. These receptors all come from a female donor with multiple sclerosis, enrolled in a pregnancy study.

CDR3 amino acids: CASSLAGGINEQFF. DNA of the CDR3: TGTGCCAGCAGCTTAGCGGGGGGTATCAATGAGCAGTTCTTC. V is TRBV11-3 and J is TRBJ2-1; 7 bases match TRBD2. The CDR3 covers 14 residues. Germline CDR1 is SGHNT and CDR2 is YENEEA. J was trimmed by 6 bases and V by 1 base; bases with no gene match: 3.

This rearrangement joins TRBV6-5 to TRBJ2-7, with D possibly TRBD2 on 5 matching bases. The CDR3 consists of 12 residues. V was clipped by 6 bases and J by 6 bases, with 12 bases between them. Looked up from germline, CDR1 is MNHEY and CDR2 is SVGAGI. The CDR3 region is CASRSLGGEQYF. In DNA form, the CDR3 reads TGTGCCAGCAGGTCCCTCGGAGGCGAGCAGTACTTC.

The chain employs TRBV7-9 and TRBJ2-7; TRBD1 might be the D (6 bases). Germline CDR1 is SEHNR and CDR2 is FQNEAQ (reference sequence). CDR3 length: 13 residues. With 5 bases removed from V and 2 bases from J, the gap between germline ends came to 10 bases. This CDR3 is CASSTWDTYEQYF. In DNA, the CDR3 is TGTGCCAGCAGCACCTGGGACACCTACGAGCAGTACTTC.

CDR3 bases: TGTGCCAGCAGTCTGGGGGGGAACACTGAAGCTTTCTTT. Its protein is CASSLGGNTEAFF. The chain joins TRBV6-4 to TRBJ1-1; a weak D match, TRBD1 (5 bases). The V and J ends lost 5 bases and 1 base respectively, with 8 bases between them. Germline-derived CDR1 and CDR2 are MRHNA and SNTAGT. CDR3 length equals 13 residues.

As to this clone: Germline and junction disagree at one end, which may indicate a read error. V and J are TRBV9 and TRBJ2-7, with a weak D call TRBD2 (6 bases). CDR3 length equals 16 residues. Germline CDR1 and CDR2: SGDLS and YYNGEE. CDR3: CASSVASGLPGNEQYF. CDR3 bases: TGTGCCAGCAGTGTAGCTTCGGGACTCCCTGGGAACGAGCAGTACTTC.

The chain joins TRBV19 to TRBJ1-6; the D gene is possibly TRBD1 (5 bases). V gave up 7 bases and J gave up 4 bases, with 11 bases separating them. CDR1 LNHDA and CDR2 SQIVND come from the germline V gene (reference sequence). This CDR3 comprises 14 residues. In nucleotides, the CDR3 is TGTGCCAGTAATACCGGGACTTATAATTCACCCCTCCACTTT. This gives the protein CASNTGTYNSPLHF. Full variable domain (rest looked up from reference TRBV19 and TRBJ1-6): DGGITQSPKYLFRKEGQNVTLSCEQNLNHDAMYWYRQDPGQGLRLIYYSQIVNDFQKGDIAEGYSVSREKKESFPLTVTSAQKNPTAFYLCASNTGTYNSPLHFGNGTRLTVT.

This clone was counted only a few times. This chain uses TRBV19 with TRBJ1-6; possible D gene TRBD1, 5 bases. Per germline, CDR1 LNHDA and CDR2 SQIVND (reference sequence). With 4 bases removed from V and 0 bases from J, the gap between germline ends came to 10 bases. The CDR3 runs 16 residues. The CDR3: CASSTRGNSYNSPLHF. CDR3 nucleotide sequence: TGTGCCAGTAGTACCCGGGGGAACTCCTATAATTCACCCCTCCACTTT.

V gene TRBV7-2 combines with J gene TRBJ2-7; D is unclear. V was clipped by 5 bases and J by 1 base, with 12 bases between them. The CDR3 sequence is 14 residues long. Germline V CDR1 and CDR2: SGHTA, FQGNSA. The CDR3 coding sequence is TGTGCCAGCAGCGTTGAGTATCGGTCCTACGAGCAGTACTTC. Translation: CASSVEYRSYEQYF.

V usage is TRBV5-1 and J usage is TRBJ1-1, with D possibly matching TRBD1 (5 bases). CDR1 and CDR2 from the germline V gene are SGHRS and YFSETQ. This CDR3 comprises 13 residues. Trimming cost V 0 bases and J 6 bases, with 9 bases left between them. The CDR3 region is CASSLALQAEAFF. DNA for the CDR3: TGCGCCAGCAGCTTGGCACTACAGGCTGAAGCTTTCTTT.

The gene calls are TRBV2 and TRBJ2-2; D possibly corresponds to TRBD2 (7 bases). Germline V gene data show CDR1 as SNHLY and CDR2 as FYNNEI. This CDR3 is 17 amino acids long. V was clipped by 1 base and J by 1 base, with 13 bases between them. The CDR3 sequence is CASSEVAGAQNTGELFF. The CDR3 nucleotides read TGTGCCAGCAGTGAAGTGGCGGGGGCCCAGAACACCGGGGAGCTGTTTTTT.

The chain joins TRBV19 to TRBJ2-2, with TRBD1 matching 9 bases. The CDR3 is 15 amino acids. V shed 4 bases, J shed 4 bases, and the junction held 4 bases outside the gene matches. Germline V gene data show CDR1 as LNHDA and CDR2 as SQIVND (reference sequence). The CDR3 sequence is CASSKTGGFTGELFF. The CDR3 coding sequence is TGTGCCAGTAGTAAGACAGGGGGTTTCACCGGGGAGCTGTTTTTT.

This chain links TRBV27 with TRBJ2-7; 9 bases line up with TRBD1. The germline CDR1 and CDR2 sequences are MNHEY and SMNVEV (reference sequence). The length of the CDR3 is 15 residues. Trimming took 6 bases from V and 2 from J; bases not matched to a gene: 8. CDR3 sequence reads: CASSRTTGGAYEQYF. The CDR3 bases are TGTGCCAGCAGCCGTACCACAGGGGGCGCCTACGAGCAGTACTTC.

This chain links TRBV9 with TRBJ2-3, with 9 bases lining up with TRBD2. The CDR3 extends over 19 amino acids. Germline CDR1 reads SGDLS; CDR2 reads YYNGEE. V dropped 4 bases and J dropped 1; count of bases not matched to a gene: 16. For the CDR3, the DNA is TGTGCCAGCAGCCCGAGGCGGGGGGGCTACAAGGACCGCACAGATACGCAGTATTTT. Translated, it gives CASSPRRGGYKDRTDTQYF.

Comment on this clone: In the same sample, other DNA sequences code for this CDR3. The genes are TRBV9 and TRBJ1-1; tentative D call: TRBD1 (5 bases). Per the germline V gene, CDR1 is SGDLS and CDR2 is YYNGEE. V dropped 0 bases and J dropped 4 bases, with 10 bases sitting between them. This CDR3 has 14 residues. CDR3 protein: CASSVEGVSTEAFF. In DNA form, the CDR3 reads TGTGCCAGCAGCGTAGAAGGGGTCAGCACTGAAGCTTTCTTT.

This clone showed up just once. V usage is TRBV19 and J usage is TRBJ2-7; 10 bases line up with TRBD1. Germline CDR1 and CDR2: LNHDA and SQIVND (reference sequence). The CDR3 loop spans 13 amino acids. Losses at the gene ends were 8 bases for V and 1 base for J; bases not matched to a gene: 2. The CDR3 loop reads CASWDRGSYEQYF. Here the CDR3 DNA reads TGTGCCAGTTGGGACAGGGGATCCTACGAGCAGTACTTC.

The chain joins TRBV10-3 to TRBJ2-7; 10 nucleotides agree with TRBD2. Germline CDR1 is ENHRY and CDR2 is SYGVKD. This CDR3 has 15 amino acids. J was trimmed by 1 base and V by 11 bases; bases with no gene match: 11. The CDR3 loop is CASLASGGSSYEQYF. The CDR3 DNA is TGTGCCTCCTTGGCTAGCGGGGGATCGTCCTACGAGCAGTACTTC.

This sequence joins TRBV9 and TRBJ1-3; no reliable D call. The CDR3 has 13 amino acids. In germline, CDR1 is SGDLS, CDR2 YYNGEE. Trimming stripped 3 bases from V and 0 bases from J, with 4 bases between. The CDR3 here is CASSAGSGNTIYF. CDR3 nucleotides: TGTGCCAGCAGCGCGGGCTCTGGAAACACCATATATTTT.

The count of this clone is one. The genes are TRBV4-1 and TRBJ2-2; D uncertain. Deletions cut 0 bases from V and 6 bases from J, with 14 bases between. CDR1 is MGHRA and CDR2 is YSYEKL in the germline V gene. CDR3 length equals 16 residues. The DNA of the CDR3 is TGCGCCAGCAGCCAAGATCAGTTGGGCCCGGCCGGGGAGCTGTTTTTT. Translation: CASSQDQLGPAGELFF.

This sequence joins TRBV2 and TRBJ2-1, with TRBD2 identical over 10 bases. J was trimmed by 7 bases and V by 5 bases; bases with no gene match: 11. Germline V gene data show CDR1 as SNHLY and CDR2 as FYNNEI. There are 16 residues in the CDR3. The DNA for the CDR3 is TGTGCCAGCAGTAGGCTAGCGGGGGCCTCTTCTAATGAGCAGTTCTTC. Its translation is CASSRLAGASSNEQFF. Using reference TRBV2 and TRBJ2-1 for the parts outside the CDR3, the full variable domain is EPEVTQTPSHQVTQMGQEVILRCVPISNHLYFYWYRQILGQKVEFLVSFYNNEISEKSEIFDDQFSVERPDGSNFTLKIRSTKLEDSAMYFCASSRLAGASSNEQFFGPGTRLTVL.

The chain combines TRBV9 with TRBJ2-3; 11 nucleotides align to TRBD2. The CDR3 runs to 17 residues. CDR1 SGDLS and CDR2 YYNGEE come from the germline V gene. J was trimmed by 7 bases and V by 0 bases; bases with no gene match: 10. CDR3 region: CASSVDPGLAVLNTQYF. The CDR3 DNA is TGTGCCAGCAGCGTAGACCCGGGACTAGCGGTCCTGAATACGCAGTATTTT. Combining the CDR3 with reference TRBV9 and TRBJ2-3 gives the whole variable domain DSGVTQTPKHLITATGQRVTLRCSPRSGDLSVYWYQQSLDQGLQFLIQYYNGEERAKGNILERFSAQQFPDLHSELNLSSLELGDSALYFCASSVDPGLAVLNTQYFGPGTRLTVL.

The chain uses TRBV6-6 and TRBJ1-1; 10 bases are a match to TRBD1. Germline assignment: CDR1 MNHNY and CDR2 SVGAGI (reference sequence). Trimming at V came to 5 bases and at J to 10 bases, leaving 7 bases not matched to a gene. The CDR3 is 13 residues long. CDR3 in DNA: TGTGCCAGCAGTGGGGGACAGGGGAAAAGAGCTTTCTTT. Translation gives CASSGGQGKRAFF.